The T cell receptor beta chain described here comes from a study of T cell responses to AZD1222 COVID-19 vaccine listed by TCRdb under 2021. Study-level background: AZD1222 recipients given second doses at about 4 weeks or at about 12 weeks were pooled, since spike-specific TCR depth and breadth were not found to differ between the two schedules. TCR sequencing was performed for 230 to 250 trial participants, of whom around 210 were given two doses of AZD1222 and roughly 25 were given two doses of MenACWY control vaccine. Trial participants were enrolled by age into subgroups of 18-55, 56-69 and 70-plus years, and 148, 28 and 57 TCR-sequenced participants, respectively, were included in these subgroups. What the work shows at the level of the full study, not this receptor alone: Epitopes outside the regions mutated in the B.1.351 and B.1.1.7 variants were reportedly recognized by nearly half of the unique spike-specific TCRs. Most participants were white British and females outnumbered males, and the authors suggested that clonal diversity may have been underestimated. Only a handful of AZD1222 recipients were SARS-CoV-2 seropositive at baseline, limiting conclusions about previously exposed vaccinees. After two AZD1222 doses, spike-specific TCR breadth and depth were significantly higher than at day 0 and than in MenACWY recipients. Because no samples from the day 14 peak response were available, repertoires could be characterized only after the peak T cell response. The whole spike protein was spanned by vaccine-associated CD4 TCRs, and dominant responses were seen in regions 160-218 and 743-854. In the small 56-69-year group, the increase in depth fell short of significance, most likely because of low power.

The CDR3 regions of human TCRbeta chains were subjected to immunosequencing. As for the authors' bioinformatics: TCRs in the repertoires were compared against a reference library of SARS-CoV-2-specific TCRs that had been generated with the MIRA antigen-specificity platform. Breadth meant the fraction of unique TCRs that were SARS-CoV-2-associated, whereas depth meant the fraction of total T cells that were SARS-CoV-2-associated. Using the MIRA data, each spike-specific TCR was mapped to the spike region that the TCR reacts to and placed in a CD4 or CD8 class. Log10-transformed breadth and depth values were compared by one-way ANOVA with Sidak's multiple comparisons tests. TCRdb limited this immuneACCESS table to in-frame rearrangements with V and J called. A share of clones is missing; checked studies link under half to unresolved V genes, and the rest is unexplained. D and trimming were read from the DNA, whereas the V and J calls and clone size are those reported in that table. The sample table records approximately 110,000 clones; roughly 90% of these occur just once. The ten largest make up more than 3.5% of the sample.

What this sample's time point label stands for: baseline before first vaccination. Vaccinee samples came from UK trials COV001 and COV002, including a single-blind randomized controlled phase 2/3 trial of AZD1222 (ChAdOx1 nCoV-19) in healthy adults. For TCRbeta chain sequencing, PBMC samples were collected from trial participants at day 0 and at day 28 after the second dose. Trimming costs V 0 bases and J 8 bases, and their ends lie 10 bases apart. The cysteine opens and the phenylalanine closes a CDR3 of 14 amino acids. Solely the CDR3 DNA is kept, with 42 bases framed from the first base. CDR1 and CDR2 are read off the germline V gene as SNHLY and FYNNEI. This clone has just one count. This receptor's antigen is unknown. Base qualities are not at hand, and no much larger clone is one base apart.

Recombination joined TRBV2 with TRBJ1-4; the D gene lacks a confident call. This sample comprised peripheral blood, obtained on day 0 of AZD1222 vaccination. This clonotype was obtained from an adult in good health. The CDR3 has the sequence CASSEAQAGEKLFF. The nucleotide sequence is given as TGTGCCAGCAGTGAAGCCCAGGCCGGGGAAAAACTGTTTTTT.